The clone carrying this T cell receptor beta chain is a singleton in its sample. In the authors' methods: Amplification of reference gene primers provided the estimated nucleated cell counts. TCRdb's copy holds only in-frame clones and misses some; the assay was immunoSEQ multiplex PCR. Clonal size and the V and J genes are those of that table, whereas D and trimming came from the DNA. The repertoire holds fewer than 500,000 clones, with roughly 90% as singletons. This record comes from a study of blood T cell repertoires in COVID-19. The specimen sequenced was peripheral blood. The receptor was derived from a man younger than 35 with COVID-19, enrolled during active disease.

The CDR3 sequence is CASTALAGPYEQYF. The CDR3 DNA reads as TGCGCCAGCACCGCACTAGCGGGGCCCTACGAGCAGTACTTC. The chain employs TRBV4-1 and TRBJ2-7; 10 nucleotides agree with TRBD2. Per germline, CDR1 MGHRA and CDR2 YSYEKL. This CDR3 region has 14 residues. After removal of 7 bases from V and 2 bases from J, the junction contained 5 bases not matched to a gene.